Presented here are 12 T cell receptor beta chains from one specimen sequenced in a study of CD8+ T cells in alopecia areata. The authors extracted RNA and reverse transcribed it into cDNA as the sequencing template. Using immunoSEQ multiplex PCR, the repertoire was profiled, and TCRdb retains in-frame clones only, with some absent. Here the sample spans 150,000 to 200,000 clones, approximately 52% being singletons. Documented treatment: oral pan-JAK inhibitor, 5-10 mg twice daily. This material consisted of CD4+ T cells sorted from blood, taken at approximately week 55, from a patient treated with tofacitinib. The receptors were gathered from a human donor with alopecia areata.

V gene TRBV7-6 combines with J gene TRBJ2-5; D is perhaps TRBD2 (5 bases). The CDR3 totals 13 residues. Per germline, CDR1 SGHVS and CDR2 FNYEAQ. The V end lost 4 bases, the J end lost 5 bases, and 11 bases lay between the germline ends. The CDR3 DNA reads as TGTGCCAGCAGCTCTTCGGGGTTGGAGACCCAGTACTTC. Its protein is CASSSSGLETQYF.

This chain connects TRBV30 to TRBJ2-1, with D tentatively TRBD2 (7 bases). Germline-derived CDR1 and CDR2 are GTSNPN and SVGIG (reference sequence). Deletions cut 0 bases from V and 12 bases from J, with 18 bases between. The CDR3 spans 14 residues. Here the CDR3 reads CAWSVRGGASGQFF. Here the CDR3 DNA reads TGTGCCTGGAGTGTTCGCGGGGGCGCGAGCGGGCAGTTCTTC.

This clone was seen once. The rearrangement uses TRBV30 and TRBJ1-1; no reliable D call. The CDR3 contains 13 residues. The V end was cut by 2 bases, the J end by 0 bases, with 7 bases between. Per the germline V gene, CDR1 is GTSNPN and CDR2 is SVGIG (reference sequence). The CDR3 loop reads CAWSRILNTEAFF. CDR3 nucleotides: TGTGCCTGGAGTCGTATCCTGAACACTGAAGCTTTCTTT.

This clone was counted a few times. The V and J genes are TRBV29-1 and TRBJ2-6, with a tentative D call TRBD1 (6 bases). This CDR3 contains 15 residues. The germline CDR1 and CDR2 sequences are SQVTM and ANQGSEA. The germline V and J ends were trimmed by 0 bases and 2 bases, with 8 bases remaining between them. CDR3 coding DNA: TGCAGCGTTGAAGATCACAGGGCTGGGGCCAACGTCCTGACTTTC. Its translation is CSVEDHRAGANVLTF.

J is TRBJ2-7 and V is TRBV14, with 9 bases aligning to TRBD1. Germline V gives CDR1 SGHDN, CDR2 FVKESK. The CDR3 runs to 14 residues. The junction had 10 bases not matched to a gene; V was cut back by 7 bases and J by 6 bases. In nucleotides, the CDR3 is TGTGCCAGCACACTCCCGGGACAGGGCCGCGAGCAGTACTTC. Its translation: CASTLPGQGREQYF.

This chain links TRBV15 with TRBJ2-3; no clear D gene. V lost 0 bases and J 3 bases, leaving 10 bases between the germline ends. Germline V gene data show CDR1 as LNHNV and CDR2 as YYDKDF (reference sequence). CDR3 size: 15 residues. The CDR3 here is CATSREGRVTDTQYF. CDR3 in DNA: TGTGCCACCAGCAGAGAGGGTCGGGTTACAGATACGCAGTATTTT.

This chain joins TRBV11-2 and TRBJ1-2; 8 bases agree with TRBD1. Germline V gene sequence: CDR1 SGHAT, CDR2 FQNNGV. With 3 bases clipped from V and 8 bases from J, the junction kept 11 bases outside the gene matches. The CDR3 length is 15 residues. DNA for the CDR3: TGTGCCAGCAGCTTCCGGACAGGGAATCCTGGAGGCTACACCTTC. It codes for CASSFRTGNPGGYTF.

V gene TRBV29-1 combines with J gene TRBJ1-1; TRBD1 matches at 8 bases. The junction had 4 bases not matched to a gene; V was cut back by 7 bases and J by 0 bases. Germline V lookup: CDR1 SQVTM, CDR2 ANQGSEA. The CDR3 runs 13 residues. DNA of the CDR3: TGCAGCGGGCGGACAGGGATGAACACTGAAGCTTTCTTT. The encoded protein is CSGRTGMNTEAFF. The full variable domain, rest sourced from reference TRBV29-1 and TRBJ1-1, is SAVISQKPSRDICQRGTSLTIQCQVDSQVTMMFWYRQQPGQSLTLIATANQGSEATYESGFVIDKFPISRPNLTFSTLTVSNMSPEDSSIYLCSGRTGMNTEAFFGQGTRLTVV.

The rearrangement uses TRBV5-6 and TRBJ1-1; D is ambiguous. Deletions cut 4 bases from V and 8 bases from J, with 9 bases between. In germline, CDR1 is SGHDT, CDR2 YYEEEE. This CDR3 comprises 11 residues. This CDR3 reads CASSAGIEAFF. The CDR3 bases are TGTGCCAGCAGCGCGGGGATAGAAGCTTTCTTT.

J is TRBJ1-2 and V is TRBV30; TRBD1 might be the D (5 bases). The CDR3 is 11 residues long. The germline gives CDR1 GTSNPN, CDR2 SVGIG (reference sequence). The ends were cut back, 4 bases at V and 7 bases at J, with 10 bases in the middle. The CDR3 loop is CAWIWGSGYTF. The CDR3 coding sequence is TGTGCCTGGATTTGGGGGTCTGGCTACACCTTC.

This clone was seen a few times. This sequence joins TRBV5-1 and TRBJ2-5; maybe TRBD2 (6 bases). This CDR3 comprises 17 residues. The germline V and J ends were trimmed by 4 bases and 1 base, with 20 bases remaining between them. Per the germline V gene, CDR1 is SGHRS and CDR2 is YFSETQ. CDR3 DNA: TGCGCCAGCAGCGGTGGGGTTGGCGGGGCCCTCCAAGAGACCCAGTACTTC. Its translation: CASSGGVGGALQETQYF.

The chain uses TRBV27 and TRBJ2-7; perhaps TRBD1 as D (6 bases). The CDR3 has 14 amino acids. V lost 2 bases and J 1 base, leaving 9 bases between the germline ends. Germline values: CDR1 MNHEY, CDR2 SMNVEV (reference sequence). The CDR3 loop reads CASSLAQGSYEQYF. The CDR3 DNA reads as TGTGCCAGCAGTTTAGCACAGGGTTCCTACGAGCAGTACTTC.